This TCR beta chain stems from a study of blood T cell repertoires in COVID-19. With 2 bases clipped from V and 7 bases from J, the junction kept 7 bases outside the gene matches. The CDR3 is 16 amino acids. Germline CDR1 and CDR2: KGHDR and SFDVKD. This clone was counted between two and nine times. TCRdb keeps only in-frame clones here, not all; method: immunoSEQ multiplex PCR. Seen here are approximately 100,000 clones, about four fifths observed once, and the top ten hold more than 9%. This receptor was obtained from a human donor in a cohort sampled during active COVID-19. Sequenced sample: peripheral blood. This chain connects TRBV24-1 to TRBJ2-1; 10 positions agree with TRBD1. CDR3 nucleotides: TGTGCCACCAGTGATTCCGGACAGGGGGAGAGGAATGAGCAGTTCTTC. This encodes CATSDSGQGERNEQFF.